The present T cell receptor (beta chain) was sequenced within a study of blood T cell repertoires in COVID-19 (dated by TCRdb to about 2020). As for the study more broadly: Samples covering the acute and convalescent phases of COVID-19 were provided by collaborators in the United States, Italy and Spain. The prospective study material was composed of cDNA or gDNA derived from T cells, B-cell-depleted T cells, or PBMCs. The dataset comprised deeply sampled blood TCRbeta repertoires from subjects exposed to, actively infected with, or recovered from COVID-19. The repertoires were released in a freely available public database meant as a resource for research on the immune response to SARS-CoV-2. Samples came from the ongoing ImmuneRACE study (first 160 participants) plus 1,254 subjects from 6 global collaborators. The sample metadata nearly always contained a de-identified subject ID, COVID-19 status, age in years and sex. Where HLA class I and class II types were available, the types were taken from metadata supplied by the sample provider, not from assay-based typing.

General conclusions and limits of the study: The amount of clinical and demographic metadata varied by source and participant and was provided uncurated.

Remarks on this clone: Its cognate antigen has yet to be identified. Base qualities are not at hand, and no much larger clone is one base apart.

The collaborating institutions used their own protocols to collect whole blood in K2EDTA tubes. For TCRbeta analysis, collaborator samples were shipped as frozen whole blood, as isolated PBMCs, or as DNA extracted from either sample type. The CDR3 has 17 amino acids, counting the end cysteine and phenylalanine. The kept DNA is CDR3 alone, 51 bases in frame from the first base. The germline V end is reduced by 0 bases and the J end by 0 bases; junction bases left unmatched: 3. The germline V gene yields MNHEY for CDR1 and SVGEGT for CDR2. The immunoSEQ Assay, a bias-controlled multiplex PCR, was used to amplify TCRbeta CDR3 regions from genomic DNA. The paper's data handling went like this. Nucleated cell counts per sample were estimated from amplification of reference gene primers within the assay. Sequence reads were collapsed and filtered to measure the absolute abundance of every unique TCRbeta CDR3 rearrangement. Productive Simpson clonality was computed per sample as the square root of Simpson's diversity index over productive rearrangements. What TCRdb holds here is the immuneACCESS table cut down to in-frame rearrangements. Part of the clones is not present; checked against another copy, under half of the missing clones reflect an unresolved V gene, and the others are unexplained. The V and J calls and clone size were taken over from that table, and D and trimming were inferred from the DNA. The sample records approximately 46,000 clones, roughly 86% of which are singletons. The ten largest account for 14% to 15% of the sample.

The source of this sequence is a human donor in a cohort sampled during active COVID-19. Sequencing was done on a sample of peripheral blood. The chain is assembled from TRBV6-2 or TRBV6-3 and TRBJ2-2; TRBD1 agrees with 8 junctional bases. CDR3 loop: CASSYSRDRPNTGELFF. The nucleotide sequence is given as TGTGCCAGCAGTTACTCGAGGGACAGGCCGAACACCGGGGAGCTGTTTTTT.